Included here is one T cell receptor beta chain sequence, with context. As handled by the study authors: The assay estimated nucleated cells by amplifying reference gene primers. TCRdb's table, derived via immunoSEQ multiplex PCR, lists solely in-frame clones and lacks some. V and J calls and clone size are as listed in that table; D and trimming were resolved from the DNA. The data hold over 30,000 clones, with roughly 82% observed a single time. Germline CDR1 is LNHNV and CDR2 is YYDKDF (reference sequence). Trimming removed 5 bases from V and 0 bases from J, with 11 bases in between. This CDR3 has 15 amino acids. This entry is derived from a study of blood T cell repertoires in COVID-19. For the study at large: Italy, Spain and the United States were the sources of the convalescent and acute COVID-19 samples. Nucleic acid was either cDNA or gDNA, and it came from T cells, B-cell-depleted T cells, or PBMCs.

The chain is built from TRBV15 and TRBJ1-3; D is unclear. The sample taken for sequencing was peripheral blood. The sequence was obtained from a man aged 80 or over with active or convalescent COVID-19. CDR3 bases: TGTGCCACCAGCCCTGGCCCGCACTCTGGAAACACCATATATTTT. It specifies CATSPGPHSGNTIYF.